This is a list of T cell receptor beta chains from one sample in a study of CD8 T cells in Susac syndrome. TCRdb fed the immunoSEQ multiplex PCR reads into MiXCR, producing one record per CDR3 protein. The sample lists 75,000 to 100,000 distinct CDR3 sequences, roughly 94% occurring once. What was sequenced was CD8+ T cells from PBMCs. Source of these receptors: a human donor with Susac syndrome. CDR3s leave out the opening cysteine and the closing phenylalanine or tryptophan. The order of the fields is CDR3 protein, clone size, V gene. Clone size is shown for a subset of rows, as once, few, many or a class of expanded clone.

cdr3_aa: ASSDQGRRVPA
clone_size: -
v_call: TRBV25-1

cdr3_aa: SEQGLDTEAF
clone_size: -
v_call: TRBV29-1

cdr3_aa: ASTIFSPSYNEQF
clone_size: -
v_call: TRBV27

cdr3_aa: SVPDRRVPDNEQF
clone_size: -
v_call: TRBV20-1

cdr3_aa: SVWDTLAPSSGANVLT
clone_size: -
v_call: TRBV29-1

cdr3_aa: ASSVGQGWGDNEQF
clone_size: -
v_call: TRBV25-1

cdr3_aa: ASRDQKTQY
clone_size: -
v_call: TRBV2

cdr3_aa: ATSREAGMNTEAF
clone_size: -
v_call: TRBV15

cdr3_aa: SVEGAGEGSIDEQF
clone_size: -
v_call: TRBV29-1

cdr3_aa: ASSLGQGHTDTQY
clone_size: -
v_call: TRBV11-3

cdr3_aa: ASSEGWAQY
clone_size: -
v_call: TRBV11-2

cdr3_aa: ASRSINEQF
clone_size: few
v_call: TRBV12-3/TRBV12-4

cdr3_aa: ASSRDTSYEQY
clone_size: -
v_call: TRBV4-3

cdr3_aa: SARIMSGSGYEQY
clone_size: -
v_call: TRBV20-1

cdr3_aa: ASSSSGLFDENLF
clone_size: -
v_call: TRBV6-2/TRBV6-3

cdr3_aa: ASSIGTDRLGETQY
clone_size: once
v_call: TRBV12-3/TRBV12-4

cdr3_aa: ASSPSGFAEQY
clone_size: -
v_call: TRBV7-9

cdr3_aa: ASSRASGTYNEQF
clone_size: -
v_call: TRBV19

cdr3_aa: ASSIVGGGSIQY
clone_size: -
v_call: TRBV19

cdr3_aa: ASSFEQSSNEKLF
clone_size: -
v_call: TRBV5-1